The 32 T cell receptor beta chains listed next were all sequenced from one sample in a study of T-cell reconstitution after alpha-beta-depleted transplantation in children. For TCRbeta, the library was prepared with unique molecular identifiers. TCRdb re-called the PCR reads with MiXCR, one entry per CDR3 protein. The sample includes 500,000 to 750,000 distinct CDR3 sequences, over 25% seen only once; the top ten take about 35%. The sample in question was PBMCs, obtained before TCRalphabeta/CD19-depleted stem cell transplant. These receptor sequences come from a boy less than two years old with Wiskott-Aldrich syndrome, due to receive a stem cell transplant.

The V gene is TRBV5-1, the J gene TRBJ2-3; tentative D call: TRBD1 (5 bases). CDR1 and CDR2 (germline): SGHRS, YFSETQ. V shed 4 bases and J shed 0 bases, with 9 bases lying between them. There are 14 residues in the CDR3. The CDR3 DNA reads TGCGCCAGCAGCCAGACAGCTAGCACAGATACGCAGTATTTT. Translation gives CASSQTASTDTQYF.

This clonotype was counted between two and nine times. The chain couples TRBV27 to TRBJ2-1; either TRBD1 or TRBD2 may fit D (5 bases each). Trimming cost V 4 bases and J 5 bases, with 12 bases left between them. The CDR3 contains 14 residues. Per germline, CDR1 MNHEY and CDR2 SMNVEV (reference sequence). The DNA of the CDR3 is TGTGCCAGCAGTTCCGGGACCATACACAATGAGCAGTTCTTC. This translates into CASSSGTIHNEQFF.

Only a few counts were recorded for this clonotype. The genes are TRBV5-1 and TRBJ1-6; the match to TRBD1 covers 7 bases. The CDR3 is made up of 15 amino acids. V dropped 3 bases and J dropped 7; count of bases not matched to a gene: 7. CDR1 is SGHRS, CDR2 YFSETQ, per germline. The CDR3 nucleotides read TGCGCCAGCAGCTCTCTGGGACAGACCAATTCACCCCTCCACTTT. Protein: CASSSLGQTNSPLHF.

This sequence joins TRBV5-1 and TRBJ2-7, with 7 bases identical to TRBD1. This CDR3 comprises 15 residues. Looked up from germline, CDR1 is SGHRS and CDR2 is YFSETQ. V lost 3 bases and J lost 2; bases outside the gene matches: 8. CDR3 bases: TGCGCCAGCAGCTCTACAGGGGTGGGGACCTACGAGCAGTACTTC. Translated: CASSSTGVGTYEQYF.

This clonotype was recorded a few times. The genes are TRBV20-1 and TRBJ2-5; the D gene could be TRBD1 or TRBD2 (5 bases each). V shed 1 base and J shed 4 bases, with 25 bases lying between them. Germline lookup yields CDR1 DFQATT and CDR2 SNEGSKA (reference sequence). This CDR3 comprises 18 residues. CDR3 sequence (DNA): TGCAGTGCTAGAGCTCTGAAATCGAGGGGCCCCAAGGGAGAGACCCAGTACTTC. It translates to CSARALKSRGPKGETQYF.

J is TRBJ2-2 and V is TRBV6-5; D gene unclear. Trimming pared 2 bases from V and 2 bases from J, leaving 9 bases between. There are 15 residues in the CDR3. CDR1 MNHEY and CDR2 SVGAGI come from the germline V gene. CDR3 amino acids: CASSYGRSNTGELFF. CDR3 nucleotides: TGTGCCAGCAGTTACGGGCGGAGTAACACCGGGGAGCTGTTTTTT.

In nucleotides, the CDR3 is TGTGCCAGCAGCCAAGATTCGGGGGGACGGAACACTGAAGCTTTCTTT. It encodes CASSQDSGGRNTEAFF. V is TRBV3-1 and J is TRBJ1-1; D is possibly TRBD1 (5 bases). Germline V CDR1 and CDR2: LGHDT, YNNKEL (reference sequence). This CDR3 region has 16 residues. The V end was cut by 0 bases, the J end by 1 base, with 12 bases between.

The genes are TRBV5-1 and TRBJ2-5, with D tentatively TRBD2 (6 bases). Germline lookup yields CDR1 SGHRS and CDR2 YFSETQ. The CDR3 is 14 residues long. V was trimmed by 3 bases and J by 2 bases, leaving 11 bases between them. CDR3 amino acids: CASSWGVGQETQYF. The CDR3 coding sequence is TGCGCCAGCAGCTGGGGGGTCGGGCAAGAGACCCAGTACTTC.

The chain carries TRBV12-3 or TRBV12-4 and TRBJ2-5; D might be TRBD2 (6 bases). The CDR3 runs to 16 residues. V was trimmed by 1 base and J by 3 bases, leaving 15 bases between them. In DNA form, the CDR3 reads TGTGCCAGCAGTTTAGGGGGATCTAGCGCCAAAGAGACCCAGTACTTC. Translated: CASSLGGSSAKETQYF.

This clonotype turned up a few times. This chain joins TRBV11-1 and TRBJ2-7, with a possible D match to TRBD1 (6 bases). The V gene lost 0 bases and the J gene lost 2 bases, with 20 bases spanning the gap. CDR3 size: 18 residues. CDR1 and CDR2 (germline): SGHAT, FQDESV (reference sequence). The CDR3 DNA follows: TGTGCCAGCAGCTTAGCGCTATCCCTCGAGGGGGTCCCCTACGAGCAGTACTTC. It yields the protein CASSLALSLEGVPYEQYF.

This clonotype was detected a few times. This chain connects TRBV15 to TRBJ2-4; D ambiguous. The length of the CDR3 is 18 residues. Trimming took 3 bases from V and 4 from J, leaving 22 bases between them. Germline V gene data show CDR1 as LNHNV and CDR2 as YYDKDF (reference sequence). The DNA of the CDR3 is TGTGCCACCAGCAGGGGTGTGGCCGCACAGCTAGGTAAAAACATTCAGTACTTC. This translates into CATSRGVAAQLGKNIQYF.

The chain links TRBV28 to TRBJ2-7, with D uncertain. Germline CDR1 MDHEN, CDR2 SYDVKM. V lost 6 bases, J lost 2 bases, and 8 bases lay in between. The CDR3 runs 12 residues. CDR3 in DNA: TGTGCCAGCAGCTTCATTGCCTACGAGCAGTACTTC. Residues: CASSFIAYEQYF. Looking up the rest from reference TRBV28 and TRBJ2-7 gives the full variable domain: DVKVTQSSRYLVKRTGEKVFLECVQDMDHENMFWYRQDPGLGLRLIYFSYDVKMKEKGDIPEGYSVSREKKERFSLILESASTNQTSMYLCASSFIAYEQYFGPGTRLTVT.

The J gene is TRBJ2-3, the V gene TRBV2; 9 positions match TRBD2. The germline V gene has CDR1 SNHLY and CDR2 FYNNEI. V lost 1 base to trimming and J lost 2 bases; unmatched junction nucleotides: 10. The CDR3 is 18 amino acids. The chain's CDR3 is CASSEGIAGVHFTDTQYF. The CDR3 coding sequence is TGTGCCAGCAGTGAAGGGATAGCGGGAGTCCATTTCACAGATACGCAGTATTTT.

The genes are TRBV9 and TRBJ2-3, with 11 nucleotides matching TRBD2. This CDR3 is 16 amino acids long. The germline V gene has CDR1 SGDLS and CDR2 YYNGEE. The ends lost 2 bases at V and 6 bases at J; junction bases unmatched: 8. This CDR3 reads CASSVSLAGGGDTQYF. For the CDR3, the DNA is TGTGCCAGCAGCGTTAGTCTAGCGGGAGGAGGGGATACGCAGTATTTT.

DNA of the CDR3: TGTGCCAGCAGCCCCCGCCCTACGGGTGAGCAGTTCTTC. Translation gives CASSPRPTGEQFF. The genes are TRBV14 and TRBJ2-1; no firm D call. This CDR3 has 13 residues. Trimming cost V 4 bases and J 9 bases, with 13 bases left between them. CDR1 and CDR2 (germline): SGHDN, FVKESK.

The gene calls are TRBV29-1 and TRBJ2-2; D gene ambiguous. Looked up from germline, CDR1 is SQVTM and CDR2 is ANQGSEA. The CDR3 covers 15 residues. V was shortened by 4 bases and J by 1 base, with 13 bases between the two germline ends. The CDR3 DNA sequence: TGCAGCGTTGTATTAGCCAGCAAGAACACCGGGGAGCTGTTTTTT. Amino acid sequence: CSVVLASKNTGELFF.

This clonotype was found many times. The chain has TRBV5-1 and TRBJ2-1; 9 bases are shared with TRBD2. The CDR3 spans 15 residues. Germline CDR1 reads SGHRS; CDR2 reads YFSETQ. Trimming removed 3 bases from V and 3 bases from J; junction bases left unmatched: 4. The CDR3 reads CASSSTSGVYNEQFF. The CDR3 DNA follows: TGCGCCAGCAGCTCGACTAGCGGAGTCTACAATGAGCAGTTCTTC.

This clonotype was recorded a few times. The chain links TRBV29-1 to TRBJ2-7; 7 bases match TRBD1. The J segment lost 0 bases and the V segment lost 7 bases, leaving 6 bases of the junction unmatched. CDR1 is SQVTM, CDR2 ANQGSEA, per germline. The CDR3 is made up of 13 amino acids. DNA of the CDR3: TGCAGCGGGAAAGACAGGGCCTCCTACGAGCAGTACTTC. As protein: CSGKDRASYEQYF.

This clonotype has more than one count but fewer than ten. The chain couples TRBV5-1 to TRBJ2-1, with D possibly being TRBD1 or TRBD2 (5 bases each). The CDR3 has 13 amino acids. CDR1 and CDR2 from the germline V gene are SGHRS and YFSETQ. The V gene lost 4 bases and the J gene lost 8 bases, with 13 bases spanning the gap. CDR3 nucleotide sequence: TGCGCCAGCAGCCACAGCCGGGGCCATGAGCAGTTCTTC. Translating gives CASSHSRGHEQFF.

The J gene is TRBJ2-2, the V gene TRBV5-1; 10 bases match TRBD2. The germline gives CDR1 SGHRS, CDR2 YFSETQ. The CDR3 extends over 17 amino acids. V lost 1 base and J lost 3; bases outside the gene matches: 6. DNA for the CDR3: TGCGCCAGCAGCTTGCTAGCGGGAGTAATGTACACCGGGGAGCTGTTTTTT. This codes for CASSLLAGVMYTGELFF.

The chain has TRBV5-1 and TRBJ2-3; 10 nucleotides align to TRBD2. The V gene end was trimmed by 1 base and the J gene end by 2 bases; junction bases not matched to a gene: 7. The CDR3 extends over 17 amino acids. Germline CDR1 is SGHRS and CDR2 is YFSETQ. The CDR3 DNA is TGCGCCAGCAGCTTGAAGCTAGCGGGAGACTCCACAGATACGCAGTATTTT. It is translated as CASSLKLAGDSTDTQYF.

This clonotype occurred once. The J gene is TRBJ2-5, the V gene TRBV3-1; 14 bases are a match to TRBD2. The CDR3 spans 19 residues. Germline V gene lookup returns CDR1 LGHDT and CDR2 YNNKEL (reference sequence). Losses at the gene ends were 6 bases for V and 2 bases for J; bases not matched to a gene: 14. CDR3 protein: CASSSPYPRLAGGQETQYF. CDR3 DNA sequence: TGTGCCAGCAGTTCGCCATACCCTCGACTAGCGGGAGGGCAAGAGACCCAGTACTTC.

The V gene is TRBV20-1, the J gene TRBJ1-5; D might be TRBD1 (5 bases). This CDR3 is 13 amino acids long. With 6 bases removed from V and 0 bases from J, the gap between germline ends came to 9 bases. Germline CDR1 and CDR2: DFQATT and SNEGSKA (reference sequence). CDR3 nucleotides: TGCAGTGCGGGGGGGTATAGCAATCAGCCCCAGCATTTT. Translation gives CSAGGYSNQPQHF.

This clonotype was counted a few times. The J gene is TRBJ2-1, the V gene TRBV7-8, with 11 bases that match TRBD2. The germline gives CDR1 SGHVS, CDR2 FQNEAQ. This CDR3 comprises 14 residues. V shed 2 bases and J 9 bases; nucleotides not matched to a gene: 3. The CDR3 sequence is CASSLTLAGGEQFF. The CDR3 DNA reads as TGTGCCAGCAGCTTAACTCTAGCGGGGGGTGAGCAGTTCTTC.

The chain is built from TRBV5-6 and TRBJ2-5; D call uncertain. Trimming took off 1 base at V and 5 bases at J, with 9 bases between the two ends. This CDR3 has 13 amino acids. The germline V gene has CDR1 SGHDT and CDR2 YYEEEE. The CDR3 nucleotides are TGTGCCAGCAGCTTGCTCCAGACGGAGACCCAGTACTTC. Its translation: CASSLLQTETQYF. The variable domain in full, completed from reference TRBV5-6 and TRBJ2-5, reads DAGVTQSPTHLIKTRGQQVTLRCSPKSGHDTVSWYQQALGQGPQFIFQYYEEEERQRGNFPDRFSGHQFPNYSSELNVNALLLGDSALYLCASSLLQTETQYFGPGTRLLVL.

This clonotype was seen only a few times. The CDR3 loop reads CASSPLDRADNEQFF. The CDR3 coding sequence is TGTGCCAGCAGCCCCCTCGACAGGGCGGACAATGAGCAGTTCTTC. The chain combines TRBV28 with TRBJ2-1; TRBD1 matches 7 bases. Germline V lookup: CDR1 MDHEN, CDR2 SYDVKM. The V and J ends lost 6 bases and 5 bases, in that order; junction bases with no gene match: 10. The CDR3 totals 15 residues.

The CDR3 DNA reads TGCAGTGCGAATGGGCAGGGAAGCTCCTACGAGCAGTACTTC. Translated: CSANGQGSSYEQYF. The chain links TRBV20-1 to TRBJ2-7; possibly TRBD1 for D (5 bases). The CDR3 totals 14 residues. Trimming pared 6 bases from V and 0 bases from J, leaving 15 bases between. The germline V gene encodes CDR1 DFQATT and CDR2 SNEGSKA (reference sequence).

This clonotype occurred a few times. The gene calls are TRBV19 and TRBJ1-5; the match to TRBD1 covers 7 bases. In germline, CDR1 is LNHDA, CDR2 SQIVND (reference sequence). J was trimmed by 0 bases and V by 5 bases; bases with no gene match: 4. The CDR3 is 15 residues long. The CDR3 sequence is CASSAGTASNQPQHF. As DNA, the CDR3 is TGTGCCAGTAGTGCGGGGACAGCTAGCAATCAGCCCCAGCATTTT.

This clonotype was observed many times. J is TRBJ1-5 and V is TRBV11-2; a weak D match, TRBD1 (5 bases). V was clipped by 2 bases and J by 3 bases, with 8 bases between them. This CDR3 has 14 amino acids. CDR1 is SGHAT and CDR2 is FQNNGV in the germline V gene. CDR3 nucleotides: TGTGCCAGCAGCTTAAGAGGGACCAATCAGCCCCAGCATTTT. This encodes CASSLRGTNQPQHF.

The chain uses TRBV27 and TRBJ1-1; 9 bases agree with TRBD1. Trimming took 6 bases from V and 9 from J; bases not matched to a gene: 17. The length of the CDR3 is 16 residues. CDR1 and CDR2 (germline): MNHEY, SMNVEV (reference sequence). This CDR3 is CASRLILPGQGVKAFF. The CDR3 bases are TGTGCCAGCAGACTTATCCTCCCGGGACAGGGTGTGAAAGCTTTCTTT.

This clonotype was seen a few times. J is TRBJ1-4 and V is TRBV9; 7 nucleotides line up with TRBD1. Trimming took 4 bases from V and 6 from J; bases not matched to a gene: 6. Germline CDR1 SGDLS, CDR2 YYNGEE. CDR3 length: 14 amino acids. CDR3 bases: TGTGCCAGCAGCCGGACAGGAGGATATGAAAAACTGTTTTTT. Its protein product is CASSRTGGYEKLFF.

This clonotype turned up a few times. The CDR3, as DNA: TGTGCCAGCAGCCTCCCCCCCGGGACAGGATCGAACGAGCAGTACTTC. Translated, it gives CASSLPPGTGSNEQYF. This sequence joins TRBV7-6 and TRBJ2-7, with 8 bases matching TRBD1. The CDR3 loop spans 16 amino acids. V shed 5 bases and J 5 bases; nucleotides not matched to a gene: 14. Germline values: CDR1 SGHVS, CDR2 FNYEAQ.